A selection of T cell receptor beta chains follows, all from one sample in a study of T cell clones after liver transplantation. Method: immunoSEQ multiplex PCR; TCRdb's copy keeps in-frame clones and lacks some. The table includes tens of thousands of clones, around two thirds detected once. The input for sequencing was CD4+ T cells from blood, taken at the 15-month timepoint. The receptor source for this set is a human patient who received a liver transplant. Some T cells may be provided by the graft donor. Both conserved end residues are part of each CDR3. The order of the fields is D gene, J gene, V gene, clone size, CDR3 DNA, CDR3 protein. The D gene is left open where the match is weak. Clone size appears in some rows only: once, few, many, or a class for an expanded clone.

>.|TRBJ2-3|TRBV19|.
TGTGCCAGTAGTGAGACAGGTTCGGGCACAGATACGCAGTATTTT
CASSETGSGTDTQYF
>.|TRBJ2-5|TRBV16|.
TGTGCCAGCAGCTATAAAGAGACCCAGTACTTC
CASSYKETQYF
>TRBD2|TRBJ2-2|TRBV28|.
TGTGCCAGCAGTTTTGGGACTAGCGACACCGGGGAGCTGTTTTTT
CASSFGTSDTGELFF
>TRBD1|TRBJ1-1|TRBV11-2|.
TGTGCCAGCAGCTACGACAGGGGTACTGAAGCTTTCTTT
CASSYDRGTEAFF
>.|TRBJ2-6|TRBV5-1|.
TGCGCCAGCAGCCCAGGGTCTGGGGCCAACGTCCTGACTTTC
CASSPGSGANVLTF
>TRBD2|TRBJ2-1|TRBV7-8|.
TGTGCCAGCAGCTCCGGGCGAGCGGGACTAGTAGTACTCAATGAGCAGTTCTTC
CASSSGRAGLVVLNEQFF
>.|TRBJ2-3|TRBV7-6|.
TGTGCCAGCAGCTTAGGCTCCCCGGGACCCTTGAGCACAGATACGCAGTATTTT
CASSLGSPGPLSTDTQYF
>TRBD1|TRBJ2-7|TRBV29-1|.
TGCAGCGTTGAAAAGGGACAGGGGGGCTACGAGCAGTACTTC
CSVEKGQGGYEQYF
>TRBD1|TRBJ2-2|TRBV19|many
TGTGCCAGTAGTGAGACAGGGGGCGGGACCGGGGAGCTGTTTTTT
CASSETGGGTGELFF
>.|TRBJ1-5|TRBV29-1|.
TGCAGCGTTGGGCAGCAAGAGGGGCCCCAGCATTTT
CSVGQQEGPQHF
>.|TRBJ1-5|TRBV2|.
TGTGCCAGCAGTGACGCCAGGGACAATCAGCCCCAGCATTTT
CASSDARDNQPQHF
>.|TRBJ1-6|TRBV7-9|.
TGTGCCAGCAGCTTAAGGATGGGTGATTCACCCCTCCACTTT
CASSLRMGDSPLHF
>.|TRBJ1-2|TRBV7-2|few
TGTGCCAGCAGCTTAGACAGCCATGGCTACACCTTC
CASSLDSHGYTF
>.|TRBJ2-2|TRBV29-1|.
TGCAGCGCCGGGCAAAGGGTAGGGACCGGGGAGCTGTTTTTT
CSAGQRVGTGELFF
>TRBD2|TRBJ2-1|TRBV19|.
TGTGCCAGTAACGAACTAGCGGGAGGGCCAGGTGAGCAGTTCTTC
CASNELAGGPGEQFF
>.|TRBJ2-5|TRBV10-3|.
TGTGCCATCGGAGTCAGGGGGGCGGAGACCCAGTACTTC
CAIGVRGAETQYF
>.|TRBJ1-3|TRBV10-3|.
TGTGCCATCAGTGTGGAGAGCTCTGGAAACACCATATATTTT
CAISVESSGNTIYF
>.|TRBJ2-2|TRBV25-1|.
TGTGCCAGCAGTGGAGTGGTGGCGCAGAACACCGGGGAGCTGTTTTTT
CASSGVVAQNTGELFF
>TRBD2|TRBJ2-5|TRBV5-4|.
TGTGCCAGCAGCTCGGGCGGGGGGGCTCAAGAGACCCAGTACTTC
CASSSGGGAQETQYF
>TRBD2|TRBJ2-3|TRBV7-8|few
TGTGCCAGCAGCCTTGATCGCGGGAGGGCAAGCACAGATACGCAGTATTTT
CASSLDRGRASTDTQYF
>.|TRBJ1-1|TRBV19|.
TGTGCCAGTACCCTACGGGAGGCCGTAGTCGCTGAAGCTTTCTTT
CASTLREAVVAEAFF
>.|TRBJ1-6|TRBV27|few
TGTGCCAGCAGTCAAACTAGGCACGTGAATTCACCCCTCCACTTT
CASSQTRHVNSPLHF
>.|TRBJ1-1|TRBV5-1|many
TGCGCCAGCAGCTTGAGGAACACTGAAGCTTTCTTT
CASSLRNTEAFF
>.|TRBJ2-5|TRBV4-3|few
TGCGCCAGCAGCCAAGATCGTGGGATTGGGACCCAGTACTTC
CASSQDRGIGTQYF
>.|TRBJ1-2|TRBV28|.
TGTGCCAGCAGTTTTTACAAGAGAGGCGGGGCCTCATATGGCTACACCTTC
CASSFYKRGGASYGYTF
>TRBD1|TRBJ2-5|TRBV5-1|.
TGCGCCAGCAGCGGGGGACAGGATGAAGAGACCCAGTACTTC
CASSGGQDEETQYF
>.|TRBJ2-2|TRBV7-6|.
TGTGCCAGCAGTCTAGCGCAAAACACCGGGGAGCTGTTTTTT
CASSLAQNTGELFF
>TRBD2|TRBJ2-1|TRBV28|.
TGTGCCAGCAGTTTTAACGGGGGGGAGATCTACAATGAGCAGTTCTTC
CASSFNGGEIYNEQFF
>TRBD2|TRBJ2-7|TRBV28|.
TGTGCCAGCATCCTTAGCGGGGGGGACGAGCAGTACTTC
CASILSGGDEQYF
>.|TRBJ1-2|TRBV28|once
TGTGCCAGCAGTGGGCCGGGGGGGATCAACTATGGCTACACCTTC
CASSGPGGINYGYTF
>.|TRBJ1-2|TRBV29-1|.
TGCAGCGTTGAGAGGCAGGGGTTGGGGGGCTACACCTTC
CSVERQGLGGYTF
>.|TRBJ2-3|TRBV28|.
TGTGCCAGCAGTTTATTGGGGGGAGGCACAGATACGCAGTATTTT
CASSLLGGGTDTQYF
>TRBD1|TRBJ1-2|TRBV10-3|.
TGTGCCATCAGTTCCCTCGACAGGGGGCGCGGCTACACCTTC
CAISSLDRGRGYTF
>.|TRBJ2-7|TRBV5-6|.
TGTGCCAGCAGCTTGGGAGGGGTCTACGAGCAGTACTTC
CASSLGGVYEQYF
>.|TRBJ2-7|TRBV5-1|many
TGCGCCAGCAGCTTGGAGTACGAGCAGTACTTC
CASSLEYEQYF
>TRBD1|TRBJ2-7|TRBV7-2|.
TGTGCCAGCAGCTCAGCCCCAGGGGGCGGGGAGCAGTACTTC
CASSSAPGGGEQYF
>.|TRBJ2-2|TRBV6-5|.
TGTGCCAGCAGTTACTCGGGGGAGTACACCGGGGAGCTGTTTTTT
CASSYSGEYTGELFF
>.|TRBJ2-5|TRBV30|.
TGTGCCTGGAGAGGCCAAGAGACCCAGTACTTC
CAWRGQETQYF
>TRBD1|TRBJ2-2|TRBV11-3|.
TGTGCCAGCAGCACAATAAGCATCGGGACAGGGGGCGGCACCGGGGAGCTGTTTTTT
CASSTISIGTGGGTGELFF
>.|TRBJ1-1|TRBV5-1|few
TGCGCCAGCAGCTTGACAGACATGAACACTGAAGCTTTCTTT
CASSLTDMNTEAFF
>.|TRBJ1-5|TRBV7-2|.
TGTGCCAGCAGCCCTGGGGGGGCGACTGGGCAGCCCCAGCATTTT
CASSPGGATGQPQHF
>TRBD2|TRBJ2-1|TRBV28|.
TGTGCCAGCAGTTTATTCGGAGCGGGAGGCCAATCGATGGAGTTCTTC
CASSLFGAGGQSMEFF
>TRBD1|TRBJ2-3|TRBV27|.
TGTGCCAGCAGTCCTGACAGGGTCCCAGATACGCAGTATTTT
CASSPDRVPDTQYF
>TRBD1|TRBJ2-3|TRBV19|.
TGTGCCAGTAGTAGCCGGGACAGGGAAGGGGATACGCAGTATTTT
CASSSRDREGDTQYF
>TRBD1|TRBJ2-7|TRBV5-8|.
TGTGCCAGCAGCAGGGACAGGTCCTACGAGCAGTACTTC
CASSRDRSYEQYF
>TRBD2|TRBJ2-5|TRBV6-5|.
TGTGCCAGCAGTTACTCTAGGGAGGGGACCCAAGAGACCCAGTACTTC
CASSYSREGTQETQYF
>.|TRBJ1-2|TRBV19|.
TGTGCCAGTAGTATAGAAGTTTACTATGGCTACACCTTC
CASSIEVYYGYTF
>TRBD2|TRBJ2-1|TRBV7-2|few
TGTGCCAGCAGCCCTATAGCGGGAGTGCGTAGCAATGAGCAGTTCTTC
CASSPIAGVRSNEQFF
>TRBD1|TRBJ2-5|TRBV9|once
TGTGCCAGCAGCGTAGGAACAGGGGCTGGGGAGACCCAGTACTTC
CASSVGTGAGETQYF
>.|TRBJ1-4|TRBV25-1|.
TGTGCCAGCAGTGTCATGACTCCCCTTAATGAAAAACTGTTTTTT
CASSVMTPLNEKLFF